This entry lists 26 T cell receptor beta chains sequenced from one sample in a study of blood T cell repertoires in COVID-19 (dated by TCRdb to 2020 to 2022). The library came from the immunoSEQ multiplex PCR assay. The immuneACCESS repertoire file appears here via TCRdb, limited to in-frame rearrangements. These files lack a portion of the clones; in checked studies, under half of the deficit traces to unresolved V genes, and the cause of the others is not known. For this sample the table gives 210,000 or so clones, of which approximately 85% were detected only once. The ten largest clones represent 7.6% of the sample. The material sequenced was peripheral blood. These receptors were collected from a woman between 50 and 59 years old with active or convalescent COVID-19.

DNA for the CDR3: TGCGCCAGCAGCCAAGATAGGACAGGGCTTGCAACTAATGAAAAACTGTTTTTT. Residues: CASSQDRTGLATNEKLFF. The chain carries TRBV4-1 and TRBJ1-4, with 8 nucleotides matching TRBD1. The CDR3 covers 18 residues. Trimming cost V 0 bases and J 0 bases; bases outside gene matches: 6. Germline-derived CDR1 and CDR2 are MGHRA and YSYEKL.

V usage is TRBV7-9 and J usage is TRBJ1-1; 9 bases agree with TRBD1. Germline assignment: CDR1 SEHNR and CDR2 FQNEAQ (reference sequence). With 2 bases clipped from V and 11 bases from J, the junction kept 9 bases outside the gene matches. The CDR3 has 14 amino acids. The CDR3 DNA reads TGTGCCAGCAGCTTAAAGGACAGGGGAGAGGAGGCTTTCTTT. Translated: CASSLKDRGEEAFF.

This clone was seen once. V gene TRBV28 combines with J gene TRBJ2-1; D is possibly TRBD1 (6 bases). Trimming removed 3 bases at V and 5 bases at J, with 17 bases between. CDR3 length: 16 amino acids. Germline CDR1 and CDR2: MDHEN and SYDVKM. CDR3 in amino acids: CASSLGDTLVDNEQFF. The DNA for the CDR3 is TGTGCCAGCAGTTTGGGGGACACCCTTGTCGACAATGAGCAGTTCTTC.

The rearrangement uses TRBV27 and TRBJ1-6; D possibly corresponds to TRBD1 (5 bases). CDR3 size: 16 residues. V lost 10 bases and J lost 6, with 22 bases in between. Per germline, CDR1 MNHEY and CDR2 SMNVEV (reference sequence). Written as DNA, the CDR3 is TGTGCCACGAAAGGGGAGGGGCAGCCTCGTAATTCACCCCTCCACTTT. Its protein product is CATKGEGQPRNSPLHF.

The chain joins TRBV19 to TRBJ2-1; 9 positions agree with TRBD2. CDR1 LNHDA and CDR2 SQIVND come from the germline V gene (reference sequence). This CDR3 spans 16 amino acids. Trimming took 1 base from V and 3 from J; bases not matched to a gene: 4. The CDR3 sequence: CASSIGLAGFYNEQFF. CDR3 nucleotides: TGTGCCAGTAGTATAGGGCTAGCGGGATTCTACAATGAGCAGTTCTTC.

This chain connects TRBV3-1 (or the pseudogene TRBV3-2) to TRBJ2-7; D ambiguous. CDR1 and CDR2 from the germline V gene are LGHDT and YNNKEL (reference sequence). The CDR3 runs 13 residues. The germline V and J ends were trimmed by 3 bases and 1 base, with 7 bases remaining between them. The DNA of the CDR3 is TGTGCCAGCAGCCATGGAGTGTCCTACGAGCAGTACTTC. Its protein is CASSHGVSYEQYF.

In DNA, the CDR3 is TGCGCCAGCAGCCGAGGGGGCCTCCCTTACGAGCAGTACTTC. Its protein product is CASSRGGLPYEQYF. The V call is TRBV5-1, the J call TRBJ2-7; 7 nucleotides match TRBD1. The CDR3 has 14 amino acids. Losses at the gene ends were 4 bases for V and 4 bases for J; bases not matched to a gene: 8. Germline V gene data show CDR1 as SGHRS and CDR2 as YFSETQ. The variable domain in full, with the rest retrieved from reference TRBV5-1 and TRBJ2-7, is KAGVTQTPRYLIKTRGQQVTLSCSPISGHRSVSWYQQTPGQGLQFLFEYFSETQRNKGNFPGRFSGRQFSNSRSEMNVSTLELGDSALYLCASSRGGLPYEQYFGPGTRLTVT.

CDR3 sequence: CASTRGPSAPDTQYF. DNA for the CDR3: TGTGCCAGCACCCGTGGGCCGTCGGCCCCAGATACGCAGTATTTT. The chain couples TRBV9 to TRBJ2-3; D uncertain. V lost 6 bases to trimming and J lost 4 bases, with 18 bases between them. CDR1 is SGDLS and CDR2 is YYNGEE in the germline V gene. The CDR3 has 15 residues.

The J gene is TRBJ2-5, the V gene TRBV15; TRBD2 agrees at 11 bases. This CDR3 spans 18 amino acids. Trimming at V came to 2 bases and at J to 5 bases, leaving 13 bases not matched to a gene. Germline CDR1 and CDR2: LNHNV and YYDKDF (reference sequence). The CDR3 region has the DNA TGTGCCACCAGCAGAAAAAGACTAGCGGGGCCAGAAGTGGAGACCCAGTACTTC. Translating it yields CATSRKRLAGPEVETQYF.

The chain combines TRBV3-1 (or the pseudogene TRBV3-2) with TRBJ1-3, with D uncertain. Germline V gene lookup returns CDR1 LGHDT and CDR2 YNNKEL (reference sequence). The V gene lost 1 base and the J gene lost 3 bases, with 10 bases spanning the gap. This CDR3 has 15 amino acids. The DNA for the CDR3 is TGTGCCAGCAGCCAAGGGCCCGCAAGTGGAAACACCATATATTTT. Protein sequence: CASSQGPASGNTIYF.

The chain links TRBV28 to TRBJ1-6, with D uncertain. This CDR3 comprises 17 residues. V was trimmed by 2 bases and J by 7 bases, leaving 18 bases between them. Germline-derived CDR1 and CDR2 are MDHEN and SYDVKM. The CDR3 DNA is TGTGCCAGCAGTTTAATCGCCCGCCAGGCGATCAATTCACCCCTCCACTTT. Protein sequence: CASSLIARQAINSPLHF. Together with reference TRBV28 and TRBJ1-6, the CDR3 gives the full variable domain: DVKVTQSSRYLVKRTGEKVFLECVQDMDHENMFWYRQDPGLGLRLIYFSYDVKMKEKGDIPEGYSVSREKKERFSLILESASTNQTSMYLCASSLIARQAINSPLHFGNGTRLTVT.

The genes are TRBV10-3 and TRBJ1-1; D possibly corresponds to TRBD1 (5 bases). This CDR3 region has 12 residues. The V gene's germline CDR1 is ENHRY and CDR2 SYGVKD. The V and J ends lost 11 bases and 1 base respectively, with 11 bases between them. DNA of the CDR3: TGTGCCGTCGGACATCCGAACACTGAAGCTTTCTTT. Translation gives CAVGHPNTEAFF.

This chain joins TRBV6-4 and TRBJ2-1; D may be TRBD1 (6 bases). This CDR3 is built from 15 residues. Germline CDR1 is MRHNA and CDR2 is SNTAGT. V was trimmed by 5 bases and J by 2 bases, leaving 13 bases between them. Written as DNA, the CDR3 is TGTGCCAGCAGTCAAGACAGGAGGACCTACAATGAGCAGTTCTTC. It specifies CASSQDRRTYNEQFF.

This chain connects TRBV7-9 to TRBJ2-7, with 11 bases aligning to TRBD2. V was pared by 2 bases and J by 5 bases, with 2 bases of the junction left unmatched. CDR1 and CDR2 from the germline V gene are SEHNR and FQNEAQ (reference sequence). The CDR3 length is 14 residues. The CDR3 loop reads CASSLLAGGHEQYF. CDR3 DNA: TGTGCCAGCAGCTTACTAGCGGGAGGCCACGAGCAGTACTTC. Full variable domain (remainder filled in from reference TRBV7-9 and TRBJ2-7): DTGVSQNPRHKITKRGQNVTFRCDPISEHNRLYWYRQTLGQGPEFLTYFQNEAQLEKSRLLSDRFSAERPKGSFSTLEIQRTEQGDSAMYLCASSLLAGGHEQYFGPGTRLTVT.

CDR3 sequence (DNA): TGTGCCAGCTCACCACCTTCCCGAGTGAACACTGAAGCTTTCTTT. This sequence encodes CASSPPSRVNTEAFF. The rearrangement joins TRBV18 to TRBJ1-1; D remains ambiguous. V lost 0 bases and J 0 bases, leaving 8 bases between the germline ends. Per germline, CDR1 KGHSH and CDR2 LQKENI. There are 15 residues in the CDR3.

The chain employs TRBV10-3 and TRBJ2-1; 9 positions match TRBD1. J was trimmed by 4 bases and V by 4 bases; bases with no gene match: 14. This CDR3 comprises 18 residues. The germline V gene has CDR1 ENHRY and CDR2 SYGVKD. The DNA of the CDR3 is TGTGCCATCAGTGCGCCGACCCTCGGGACAGGGAATTACAATGAGCAGTTCTTC. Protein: CAISAPTLGTGNYNEQFF.

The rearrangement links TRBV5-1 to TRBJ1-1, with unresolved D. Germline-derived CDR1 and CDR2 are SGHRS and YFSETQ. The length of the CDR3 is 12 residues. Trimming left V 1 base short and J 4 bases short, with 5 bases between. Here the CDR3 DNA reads TGCGCCAGCAGCTTGAGCGGCACTGAAGCTTTCTTT. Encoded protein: CASSLSGTEAFF.

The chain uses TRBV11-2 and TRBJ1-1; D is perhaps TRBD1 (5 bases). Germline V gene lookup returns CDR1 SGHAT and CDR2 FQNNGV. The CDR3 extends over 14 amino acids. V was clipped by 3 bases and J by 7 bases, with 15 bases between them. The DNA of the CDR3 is TGTGCCAGCAGCTTTGATGCAGGGAAAGGTGAAGCTTTCTTT. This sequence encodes CASSFDAGKGEAFF. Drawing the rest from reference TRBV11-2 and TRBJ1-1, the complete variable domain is EAGVAQSPRYKIIEKRQSVAFWCNPISGHATLYWYQQILGQGPKLLIQFQNNGVVDDSQLPKDRFSAERLKGVDSTLKIQPAKLEDSAVYLCASSFDAGKGEAFFGQGTRLTVV.

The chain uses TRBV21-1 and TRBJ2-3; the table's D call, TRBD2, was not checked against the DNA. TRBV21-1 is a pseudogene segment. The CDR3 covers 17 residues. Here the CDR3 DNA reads TGTGCCAGCAGCCCGCGACTAGCGGGATTCGTCACAGATACGCAGTATTTT. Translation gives CASSPRLAGFVTDTQYF.

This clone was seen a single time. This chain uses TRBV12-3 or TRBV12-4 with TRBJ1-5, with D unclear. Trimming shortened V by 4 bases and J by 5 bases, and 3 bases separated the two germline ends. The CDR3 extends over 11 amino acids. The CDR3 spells CASSSDQPQHF. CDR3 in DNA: TGTGCCAGCAGTTCTGATCAGCCCCAGCATTTT.

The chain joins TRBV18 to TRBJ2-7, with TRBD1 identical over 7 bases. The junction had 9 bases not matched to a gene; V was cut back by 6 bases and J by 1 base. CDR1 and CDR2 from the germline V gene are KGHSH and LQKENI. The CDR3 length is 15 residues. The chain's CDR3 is CASSDRWDSSYEQYF. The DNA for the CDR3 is TGTGCCAGCTCTGACCGATGGGACAGTTCCTACGAGCAGTACTTC. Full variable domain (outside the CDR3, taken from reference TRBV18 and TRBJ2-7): NAGVMQNPRHLVRRRGQEARLRCSPMKGHSHVYWYRQLPEEGLKFMVYLQKENIIDESGMPKERFSAEFPKEGPSILRIQQVVRGDSAAYFCASSDRWDSSYEQYFGPGTRLTVT.

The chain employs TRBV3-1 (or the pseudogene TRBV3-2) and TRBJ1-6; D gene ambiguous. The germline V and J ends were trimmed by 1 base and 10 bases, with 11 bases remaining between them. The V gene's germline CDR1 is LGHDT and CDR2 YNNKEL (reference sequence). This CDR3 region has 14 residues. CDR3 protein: CASSQGAVESPLHF. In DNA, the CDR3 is TGTGCCAGCAGCCAAGGTGCGGTGGAATCACCCCTCCACTTT.

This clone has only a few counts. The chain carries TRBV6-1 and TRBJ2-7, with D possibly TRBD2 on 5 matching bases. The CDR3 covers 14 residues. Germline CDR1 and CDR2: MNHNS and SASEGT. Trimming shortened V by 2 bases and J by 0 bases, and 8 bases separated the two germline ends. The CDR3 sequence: CASSELGSSYEQYV. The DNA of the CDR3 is TGTGCCAGCAGTGAACTGGGGAGCTCCTACGAGCAGTACGTC.

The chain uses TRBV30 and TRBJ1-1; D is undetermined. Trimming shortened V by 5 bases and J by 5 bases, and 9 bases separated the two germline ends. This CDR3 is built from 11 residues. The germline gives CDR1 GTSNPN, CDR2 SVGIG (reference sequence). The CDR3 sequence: CAWAGGTEAFF. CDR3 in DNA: TGTGCCTGGGCAGGCGGGACTGAAGCTTTCTTT.

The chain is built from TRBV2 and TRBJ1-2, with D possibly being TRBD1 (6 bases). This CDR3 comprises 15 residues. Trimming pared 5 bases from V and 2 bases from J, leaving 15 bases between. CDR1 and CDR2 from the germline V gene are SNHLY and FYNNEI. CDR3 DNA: TGTGCCAGCAGTCCTCAGGGGAGGGACAACTATGGCTACACCTTC. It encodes CASSPQGRDNYGYTF.

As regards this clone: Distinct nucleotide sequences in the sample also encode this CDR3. CDR3 protein: CASSSRDSQETQYF. The CDR3 coding sequence is TGTGCCAGCAGTTCCAGAGACTCTCAAGAGACCCAGTACTTC. This chain joins TRBV28 and TRBJ2-5; D not resolved. CDR1 is MDHEN and CDR2 is SYDVKM in the germline V gene. V dropped 4 bases and J dropped 2 bases, with 11 bases sitting between them. This CDR3 has 14 residues.